Listed below are T cell receptor beta chains from one sample, sequenced in a study of T cells in Graves' hyperthyroidism and ophthalmopathy. A single record per CDR3 protein comes from TCRdb applying MiXCR to the multiplex PCR reads. The data show roughly 380,000 distinct CDR3 sequences, with 15% to 20% seen just once and 3% to 4.5% held by the top ten. Sample: blood. These receptors all stem from a woman aged 18-29 years with Graves' hyperthyroidism. CDR3s include the opening cysteine and the closing phenylalanine or tryptophan. Fields, in order: J gene, V gene, CDR3 length, D gene, clone size, CDR3 protein, CDR3 DNA. The D gene is left open where the match is weak. A row's size may be missing; if present it is once, few, many or a size class.

j_gene: TRBJ1-2
v_gene: TRBV7-3
len: 15
d_gene: TRBD1
abundance: many
CDR3aa: CASSPGQGLGYGYTF
CDR3nt: TGTGCCAGCAGCCCAGGACAGGGGCTAGGGTATGGCTACACCTTC

j_gene: TRBJ2-5
v_gene: TRBV29-1
len: 9
d_gene: .
abundance: many
CDR3aa: CSVFETQYF
CDR3nt: TGCAGCGTTTTCGAGACCCAGTACTTC

j_gene: TRBJ1-2
v_gene: TRBV20-1
len: 13
d_gene: TRBD1
abundance: many
CDR3aa: CSVSTGTGYGYTF
CDR3nt: TGCAGTGTTTCCACCGGGACAGGCTATGGCTACACCTTC

j_gene: TRBJ1-5
v_gene: TRBV6-5
len: 15
d_gene: .
abundance: many
CDR3aa: CASSYSPGSNQPQHF
CDR3nt: TGTGCCAGCAGTTACTCGCCGGGGAGCAATCAGCCCCAGCATTTT

j_gene: TRBJ1-5
v_gene: TRBV4-1
len: 14
d_gene: .
abundance: many
CDR3aa: CASSQEEGEQPQHF
CDR3nt: TGCGCCAGCAGCCAAGAAGAGGGGGAACAGCCCCAGCATTTT

j_gene: TRBJ2-7
v_gene: TRBV12-3/TRBV12-4
len: 12
d_gene: .
abundance: many
CDR3aa: CASSFNTDEQYF
CDR3nt: TGTGCCAGCAGTTTTAACACCGACGAGCAGTACTTC

j_gene: TRBJ2-7
v_gene: TRBV11-2
len: 14
d_gene: .
abundance: few
CDR3aa: CASSLESDTYEQYF
CDR3nt: TGTGCCAGCAGCTTAGAGTCGGACACCTACGAGCAGTACTTC

j_gene: TRBJ2-5
v_gene: TRBV2
len: 15
d_gene: TRBD1
abundance: .
CDR3aa: CASSQGQGVQETQYF
CDR3nt: TGTGCCAGCAGCCAAGGACAGGGGGTGCAAGAGACCCAGTACTTC

j_gene: TRBJ1-1
v_gene: TRBV15
len: 13
d_gene: .
abundance: many
CDR3aa: CATSRDLTPKAFF
CDR3nt: TGTGCCACCAGCAGAGATCTGACTCCGAAAGCTTTCTTT

j_gene: TRBJ2-1
v_gene: TRBV7-3
len: 14
d_gene: .
abundance: many
CDR3aa: CASSSEGAYNEQFF
CDR3nt: TGTGCCAGCAGCTCCGAGGGCGCCTACAATGAGCAGTTCTTC

j_gene: TRBJ2-5
v_gene: TRBV20-1
len: 14
d_gene: .
abundance: many
CDR3aa: CSATAPGGEETQYF
CDR3nt: TGCAGTGCTACTGCCCCAGGCGGGGAGGAGACCCAGTACTTC

j_gene: TRBJ1-1
v_gene: TRBV27
len: 13
d_gene: .
abundance: many
CDR3aa: CASSFGVDTEAFF
CDR3nt: TGTGCCAGCAGTTTTGGGGTCGACACTGAAGCTTTCTTT

j_gene: TRBJ1-5
v_gene: TRBV10-3
len: 15
d_gene: .
abundance: many
CDR3aa: CASNPHRADNQPQHF
CDR3nt: TGTGCCTCAAACCCACATCGGGCAGACAATCAGCCCCAGCATTTT

j_gene: TRBJ1-2
v_gene: TRBV12-3/TRBV12-4
len: 14
d_gene: TRBD1
abundance: many
CDR3aa: CASSSTGENYGYTF
CDR3nt: TGTGCCAGCAGTTCGACAGGGGAAAACTATGGCTACACCTTC

j_gene: TRBJ1-1
v_gene: TRBV20-1
len: 15
d_gene: TRBD1
abundance: many
CDR3aa: CRPASEGGFGTEAFF
CDR3nt: TGCAGGCCAGCCTCGGAAGGGGGCTTTGGGACTGAAGCTTTCTTT

j_gene: TRBJ1-1
v_gene: TRBV6-1
len: 14
d_gene: .
abundance: many
CDR3aa: CTSRPMALNTEAFF
CDR3nt: TGTACCAGCAGACCCATGGCGCTAAACACTGAAGCTTTCTTT

j_gene: TRBJ1-1
v_gene: TRBV18
len: 15
d_gene: .
abundance: .
CDR3aa: CASSSMPSLDTEAFF
CDR3nt: TGTGCCAGCTCATCTATGCCCTCTCTCGACACTGAAGCTTTCTTT

j_gene: TRBJ1-1
v_gene: TRBV7-3
len: 13
d_gene: TRBD1
abundance: many
CDR3aa: CASSLNSGQRAFF
CDR3nt: TGTGCCAGCAGCTTAAATTCGGGACAGCGAGCTTTCTTT

j_gene: TRBJ2-7
v_gene: TRBV9
len: 14
d_gene: .
abundance: few
CDR3aa: CASSGGGDSYEQYF
CDR3nt: TGTGCCAGCAGCGGGGGCGGGGACTCCTACGAGCAGTACTTC

j_gene: TRBJ2-2
v_gene: TRBV6-2/TRBV6-3
len: 18
d_gene: TRBD1
abundance: .
CDR3aa: CASSPGQGAVVYTGELFF
CDR3nt: TGTGCCAGCAGTCCGGGACAGGGGGCGGTGGTGTACACCGGGGAGCTGTTTTTT

j_gene: TRBJ2-5
v_gene: TRBV29-1
len: 12
d_gene: TRBD2
abundance: .
CDR3aa: CSSGGSSETQYF
CDR3nt: TGCAGCTCGGGGGGAAGTTCGGAGACCCAGTACTTC

j_gene: TRBJ1-5
v_gene: TRBV6-5
len: 17
d_gene: .
abundance: many
CDR3aa: CASSYGWAQEGNQPQHF
CDR3nt: TGTGCCAGCAGTTACGGCTGGGCCCAGGAAGGCAATCAGCCCCAGCATTTT

j_gene: TRBJ1-1
v_gene: TRBV12-3/TRBV12-4
len: 12
d_gene: .
abundance: .
CDR3aa: CASSAGEREAFF
CDR3nt: TGTGCCAGCAGCGCCGGGGAAAGGGAAGCTTTCTTT

j_gene: TRBJ2-2
v_gene: TRBV5-1
len: 15
d_gene: .
abundance: many
CDR3aa: CASSLADRNTGELFF
CDR3nt: TGCGCCAGCAGCTTGGCGGACCGTAACACCGGGGAGCTGTTTTTT

j_gene: TRBJ2-6
v_gene: TRBV28
len: 16
d_gene: .
abundance: many
CDR3aa: CASSLPDTSGANVLTF
CDR3nt: TGTGCCAGCAGTTTACCGGACACCTCTGGGGCCAACGTCCTGACTTTC

j_gene: TRBJ1-1
v_gene: TRBV5-1
len: 15
d_gene: .
abundance: few
CDR3aa: CASSWGPGRDTEAFF
CDR3nt: TGCGCCAGCAGCTGGGGGCCGGGGAGGGACACTGAAGCTTTCTTT

j_gene: TRBJ1-1
v_gene: TRBV12-3/TRBV12-4
len: 16
d_gene: .
abundance: many
CDR3aa: CASSSAGRGADTEAFF
CDR3nt: TGTGCCAGCAGTTCGGCGGGTAGGGGAGCGGACACTGAAGCTTTCTTT

j_gene: TRBJ1-2
v_gene: TRBV12-3/TRBV12-4
len: 13
d_gene: .
abundance: many
CDR3aa: CASSPTGNYGYTF
CDR3nt: TGTGCCAGCAGCCCCACAGGGAACTATGGCTACACCTTC

j_gene: TRBJ1-5
v_gene: TRBV12-3/TRBV12-4
len: 14
d_gene: .
abundance: many
CDR3aa: CASSFHDSNQPQHF
CDR3nt: TGTGCCAGCAGTTTCCACGATAGCAATCAGCCCCAGCATTTT

j_gene: TRBJ1-2
v_gene: TRBV4-1
len: 19
d_gene: .
abundance: many
CDR3aa: CASSLRGGKTSRVNYGYTF
CDR3nt: TGCGCCAGCAGCCTAAGGGGAGGGAAGACCTCGAGGGTCAACTATGGCTACACCTTC

j_gene: TRBJ1-1
v_gene: TRBV30
len: 15
d_gene: TRBD1
abundance: .
CDR3aa: CAWSVGTGGYTEAFF
CDR3nt: TGTGCCTGGAGTGTGGGGACAGGGGGTTACACTGAAGCTTTCTTT

j_gene: TRBJ1-2
v_gene: TRBV3-1
len: 14
d_gene: .
abundance: few
CDR3aa: CASSQEGGGYGYTF
CDR3nt: TGTGCCAGCAGCCAAGAGGGGGGTGGCTATGGCTACACCTTC

j_gene: TRBJ1-1
v_gene: TRBV12-3/TRBV12-4
len: 15
d_gene: TRBD1
abundance: many
CDR3aa: CASSLRRQGYAEAFF
CDR3nt: TGTGCCAGCAGTTTGCGTAGACAGGGCTACGCTGAAGCTTTCTTT

j_gene: TRBJ1-1
v_gene: TRBV5-1
len: 14
d_gene: .
abundance: few
CDR3aa: CASSLAGADTEAFF
CDR3nt: TGCGCCAGCAGCTTGGCAGGGGCGGACACTGAAGCTTTCTTT

j_gene: TRBJ2-5
v_gene: TRBV28
len: 14
d_gene: .
abundance: many
CDR3aa: CASGPVGGQETQYF
CDR3nt: TGTGCCAGCGGCCCGGTGGGGGGACAAGAGACCCAGTACTTC

j_gene: TRBJ2-7
v_gene: TRBV4-2
len: 15
d_gene: TRBD1
abundance: many
CDR3aa: CASSQGRGQVGEQYF
CDR3nt: TGTGCCAGCAGCCAGGGGCGGGGACAGGTCGGCGAGCAGTACTTC

j_gene: TRBJ2-7
v_gene: TRBV7-8
len: 12
d_gene: .
abundance: many
CDR3aa: CASSLAGVEQYF
CDR3nt: TGTGCCAGCAGCTTAGCCGGGGTTGAGCAGTACTTC

j_gene: TRBJ2-7
v_gene: TRBV5-4
len: 12
d_gene: .
abundance: few
CDR3aa: CASSSYNYEQYF
CDR3nt: TGTGCCAGCAGCTCCTATAACTACGAGCAGTACTTC

j_gene: TRBJ1-5
v_gene: TRBV2
len: 17
d_gene: TRBD1
abundance: few
CDR3aa: CASSDISDRGAFQPQHF
CDR3nt: TGTGCCAGCAGTGATATATCAGACAGGGGAGCTTTTCAGCCCCAGCATTTT

j_gene: TRBJ1-2
v_gene: TRBV9
len: 16
d_gene: TRBD1
abundance: many
CDR3aa: CASSARTGASIYGYTF
CDR3nt: TGTGCCAGCAGCGCCAGGACAGGGGCTTCTATCTATGGCTACACCTTC

j_gene: TRBJ1-4
v_gene: TRBV5-1
len: 15
d_gene: .
abundance: .
CDR3aa: CASSRLGYTNEKLFF
CDR3nt: TGCGCCAGCAGCAGACTAGGGTACACTAATGAAAAACTGTTTTTT

j_gene: TRBJ2-1
v_gene: TRBV6-1
len: 15
d_gene: TRBD1
abundance: many
CDR3aa: CASSVEGTGGNEQFF
CDR3nt: TGTGCCAGCAGCGTCGAAGGGACAGGGGGCAATGAGCAGTTCTTC

j_gene: TRBJ1-1
v_gene: TRBV6-2/TRBV6-3
len: 17
d_gene: .
abundance: .
CDR3aa: CASSLPSIGRPRAEAFF
CDR3nt: TGTGCCAGCAGTTTGCCTTCAATAGGACGCCCGAGAGCTGAAGCTTTCTTT

j_gene: TRBJ2-5
v_gene: TRBV6-5
len: 18
d_gene: TRBD1
abundance: few
CDR3aa: CASSYDPPGTGVPETQYF
CDR3nt: TGTGCCAGCAGTTACGACCCCCCTGGGACAGGGGTTCCCGAGACCCAGTACTTC

j_gene: TRBJ2-5
v_gene: TRBV5-5
len: 14
d_gene: .
abundance: many
CDR3aa: CASSLRGNQETQYF
CDR3nt: TGTGCCAGCAGCTTGCGAGGGAATCAAGAGACCCAGTACTTC

j_gene: TRBJ2-2
v_gene: TRBV28
len: 13
d_gene: .
abundance: few
CDR3aa: CASSLEHTGELFF
CDR3nt: TGTGCCAGCAGTTTAGAGCACACCGGGGAGCTGTTTTTT

j_gene: TRBJ1-6
v_gene: TRBV28
len: 15
d_gene: .
abundance: many
CDR3aa: CASSLGTDYNSPLHF
CDR3nt: TGTGCCAGCAGTTTAGGTACAGATTATAATTCACCCCTCCACTTT

j_gene: TRBJ2-7
v_gene: TRBV27
len: 15
d_gene: .
abundance: .
CDR3aa: CASSLQGTPTYEQYF
CDR3nt: TGTGCCAGCAGTTTACAGGGGACCCCGACCTACGAGCAGTACTTC

j_gene: TRBJ2-6
v_gene: TRBV15
len: 16
d_gene: .
abundance: many
CDR3aa: CATSRAKGTGANVLTF
CDR3nt: TGTGCCACCAGCAGAGCCAAGGGAACTGGGGCCAACGTCCTGACTTTC

j_gene: TRBJ1-5
v_gene: TRBV7-9
len: 13
d_gene: .
abundance: many
CDR3aa: CASSLEDGTPQHF
CDR3nt: TGTGCCAGCAGCTTAGAGGACGGTACGCCCCAGCATTTT